One T cell receptor (beta chain) is described in this entry. A read error may produce the germline difference seen at one junction end. This sample is drawn from a study of tumor and adjacent non-tumor tissue in lung cancer. No cell sorting was done before RNA was extracted from the tissue. A modified ARM-PCR protocol with three rounds of nested PCR amplified TCRbeta. TCRdb ran MiXCR on the multiplex PCR reads and lists one entry per CDR3 protein. The sample yields approximately 75,000 distinct CDR3 sequences, roughly 73% seen once. The CDR3 sequence is 11 residues long. CDR1 and CDR2 from the germline V gene are SQVTM and ANQGSEA.

The origin of this receptor is a woman aged 45-65 years with non-small cell lung cancer. Specimen: lung tumor tissue. V is TRBV29-1 and J is TRBJ2-1, with D maybe TRBD1 (6 bases). The CDR3 sequence: CSVWDTNEQFF. Written as DNA, the CDR3 is TGTAGCGTGTGGGACACGAATGAGCAGTTCTTC.